This record concerns one TCR beta chain sequence. Here immunoSEQ multiplex PCR was the method, and the copy in TCRdb shows in-frame clones only, minus some. The sample records 470,000 or so clones, 80% to 90% being singletons. These data come from a study of blood T cell repertoires in COVID-19. This CDR3 has 13 residues. The trim removed 0 bases at V and 7 bases at J, leaving 3 bases unmatched. Germline CDR1 reads SGDLS; CDR2 reads YYNGEE. This TCR was sampled from a woman younger than 45 with acute or convalescent COVID-19. The sample taken for sequencing was peripheral blood. The chain combines TRBV9 with TRBJ2-7, with TRBD2 matching 8 bases. This chain's CDR3 is CASSVVSGEEQYF. The CDR3 nucleotides are TGTGCCAGCAGCGTAGTTAGCGGGGAGGAGCAGTACTTC.